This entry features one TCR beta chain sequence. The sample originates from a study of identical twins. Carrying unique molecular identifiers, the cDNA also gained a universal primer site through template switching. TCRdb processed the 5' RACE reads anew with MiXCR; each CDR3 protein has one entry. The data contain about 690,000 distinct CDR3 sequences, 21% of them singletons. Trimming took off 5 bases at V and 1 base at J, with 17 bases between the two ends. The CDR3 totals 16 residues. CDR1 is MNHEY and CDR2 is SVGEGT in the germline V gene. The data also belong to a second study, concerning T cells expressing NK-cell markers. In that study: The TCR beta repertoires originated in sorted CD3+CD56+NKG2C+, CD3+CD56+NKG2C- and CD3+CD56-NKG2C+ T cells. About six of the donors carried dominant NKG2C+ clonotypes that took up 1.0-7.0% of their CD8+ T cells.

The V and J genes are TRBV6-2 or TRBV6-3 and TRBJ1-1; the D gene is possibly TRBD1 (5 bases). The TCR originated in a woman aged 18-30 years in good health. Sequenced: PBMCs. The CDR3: CASSPRTGVRNTEAFF. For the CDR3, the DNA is TGTGCCAGCAGTCCCCGGACGGGGGTCCGGAACACTGAAGCTTTCTTT.